The rows below give T cell receptor beta chains drawn from one sample of a study of metastatic and nonmetastatic thyroid tumors. With MiXCR, TCRdb called clones anew from the PCR reads. The repertoire has 23,000 or so clones, over 20% of them found once; the top ten carry under 9%. Sequenced material: blood. Receptors were obtained from a female donor with papillary thyroid cancer or a benign thyroid nodule (not recorded which). Some clones in this sample may be carry-over from other donors' samples. The CDR3 runs from the conserved cysteine through the conserved F or W. Fields, in order: clone size, J gene, D gene, V gene, CDR3 protein. A D gene is named only where the DNA matches it firmly. Not all rows give a size; the values are once, few, many and, for expanded clones, a class.

few	TRBJ1-2	-	TRBV6-1	CASSTPRGSYGNTF
many	TRBJ2-3	-	TRBV5-6	CASSLGWRRGTDTQYF
many	TRBJ1-1	TRBD1	TRBV7-9	CASSPGQGRVRNTEAFF
-	TRBJ2-7	TRBD2	TRBV20-1	CSATLPSGLYEQYF
few	TRBJ2-5	-	TRBV5-1	CASSLEDAQDTLYF
-	TRBJ1-2	-	TRBV28	CASSPRQYGYTF
-	TRBJ2-3	TRBD2	TRBV20-1	CSARDVRERGTLDTQYF
once	TRBJ2-7	-	TRBV5-1	CASSAYSSYEQYF
many	TRBJ2-5	-	TRBV9	CASSVSVRAGAQETQYF
-	TRBJ1-1	-	TRBV20-1	CSASRLVTDLNTEAFF
-	TRBJ2-1	-	TRBV28	CASRLNSLNEQFF
-	TRBJ1-5	-	TRBV20-1	CSARRQANQPQHF
many	TRBJ1-3	-	TRBV7-6	CASSRDVGTRNTIYF
-	TRBJ2-1	TRBD2	TRBV6-1	CASRIAGDPYNEQFF
-	TRBJ2-7	TRBD2	TRBV30	CAWSVIGGRYF
many	TRBJ1-2	-	TRBV28	CASSLTGTFRYGYTF
many	TRBJ1-2	-	TRBV5-5	CASSLVYGGDYGYTF
many	TRBJ2-2	-	TRBV18	CASSQGSDTGELFF
many	TRBJ2-3	-	TRBV10-3	CAISGLSAASTDTQYF
many	TRBJ2-5	TRBD1	TRBV12-3/TRBV12-4	CASSLTGGASRETQYF
-	TRBJ2-2	TRBD1	TRBV15	CATSRGRGNHTGELFF
many	TRBJ1-1	TRBD1	TRBV11-2	CASSPDRVNTEAFF